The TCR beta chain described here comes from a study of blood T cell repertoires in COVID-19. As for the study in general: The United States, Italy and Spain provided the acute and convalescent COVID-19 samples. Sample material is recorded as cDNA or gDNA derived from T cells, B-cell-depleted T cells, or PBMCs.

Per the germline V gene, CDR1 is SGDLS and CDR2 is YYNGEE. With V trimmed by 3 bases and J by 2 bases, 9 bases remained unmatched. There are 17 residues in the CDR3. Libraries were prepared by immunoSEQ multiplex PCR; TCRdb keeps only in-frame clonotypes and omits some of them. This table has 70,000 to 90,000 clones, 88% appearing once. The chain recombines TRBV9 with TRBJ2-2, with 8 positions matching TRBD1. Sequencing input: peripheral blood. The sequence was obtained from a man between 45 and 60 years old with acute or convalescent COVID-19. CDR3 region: CASSGGQGQENTGELFF. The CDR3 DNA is TGTGCCAGCAGCGGTGGTCAGGGACAGGAAAACACCGGGGAGCTGTTTTTT.